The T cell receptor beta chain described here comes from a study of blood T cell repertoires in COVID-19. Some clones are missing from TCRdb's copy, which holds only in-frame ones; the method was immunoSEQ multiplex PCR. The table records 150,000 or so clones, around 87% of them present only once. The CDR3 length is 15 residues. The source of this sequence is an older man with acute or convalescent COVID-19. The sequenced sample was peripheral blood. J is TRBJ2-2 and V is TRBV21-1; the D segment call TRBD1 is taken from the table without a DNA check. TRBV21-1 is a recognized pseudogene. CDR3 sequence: CASSKQGDYTGELFF. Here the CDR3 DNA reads TGTGCCAGCAGCAAACAGGGGGATTACACCGGGGAGCTGTTTTTT.